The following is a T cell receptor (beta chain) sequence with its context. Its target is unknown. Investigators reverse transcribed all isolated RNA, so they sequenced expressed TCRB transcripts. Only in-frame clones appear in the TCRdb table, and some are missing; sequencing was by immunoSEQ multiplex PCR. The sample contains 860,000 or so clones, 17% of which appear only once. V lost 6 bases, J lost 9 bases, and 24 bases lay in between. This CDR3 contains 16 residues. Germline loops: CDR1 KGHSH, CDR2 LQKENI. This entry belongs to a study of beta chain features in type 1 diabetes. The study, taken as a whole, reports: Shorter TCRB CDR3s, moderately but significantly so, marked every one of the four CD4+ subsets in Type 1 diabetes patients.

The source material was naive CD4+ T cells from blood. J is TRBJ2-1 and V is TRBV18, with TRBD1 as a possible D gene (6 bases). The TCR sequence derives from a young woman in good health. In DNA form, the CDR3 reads TGTGCCAGCTCCCCCCAGGGGAAGCTCCGAGGTGCTGAGCAGTTCTTC. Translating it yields CASSPQGKLRGAEQFF.